This TCR beta chain is from a study of early T cells in non-severe SARS-CoV-2 infection (dated by TCRdb to 2020 to 2023). About the full investigation: Because TCR sequencing was done on bulk RNA from unsorted whole blood, the alpha and beta chains could not be paired. General findings and caveats noted by the study authors: VDJdb matching was skewed toward anti-spike CD8 responses and likely underestimated virus-specific expansions by missing private and CD4 specificities.

Preparation of the library involved 5' RACE. The sample was run on a NextSeq 500. In the TCR library protocol, unique molecular identifiers were attached to individual cDNA molecules to correct for PCR bias and sequencing error. Sequencing covered both TCR alpha and beta chains, and within each sample the abundances of alpha and beta sequences were tightly co-correlated. In the source study's methods: Decombinator V4 was used to annotate TCR sequences for V gene, J gene and CDR3. Expanded TCRs were defined as changing significantly between any two time points under a Poisson model with p below 0.0001. TCR abundances were normalised to the total number of TCRs sequenced in each sample and reported as counts per million. TRAV1-2 paired with TRAJ12, TRAJ20 or TRAJ33 defined MAIT TCRs, while TRAV10 paired with TRAJ18 defined iNKT TCRs. VDJdb, accessed 1 November 2021, was searched for CMV, EBV and SARS-CoV-2 annotated TCRs, excluding TCRs annotated for multiple antigens. TCRdb trimmed the raw reads at Q25, called clones with MiXCR and kept productive beta chains. One record per CDR3 amino acid sequence lists the most common genes and DNA. These V and J calls are TCRdb output, not the study's own analysis. In all, the sample holds 95,000 to 150,000 distinct CDR3 sequences, and 14% to 15% of those were seen once. 21% of the sample belongs to the ten largest clones.

Comment on this clonotype: Its antigen remains unidentified. No base quality values were provided; no much bigger clone lies one nucleotide off.

The germline V gene (reference sequence) provides CDR1 GTSNPN and CDR2 SVGIG. Relative to germline, V is 3 bases shorter and J is 7 bases shorter, with 12 bases between their ends. The CDR3 sequence holds 13 residues, the cysteine and phenylalanine included. Solely the CDR3 DNA is kept, with 39 bases framed from the first base. This was a case-control study nested in a cohort of healthcare workers in London, UK, who had nasopharyngeal swab PCR tests and blood samples taken every week. Healthcare workers were enrolled in the week of the UK lockdown, from 23 to 31 March 2020, and were followed every week for up to roughly 16 weeks.

The chain employs TRBV30 and TRBJ2-2; the D element could tentatively be TRBD1 or TRBD2, as 6 bases agree for each. Material for sequencing was whole blood. The clonotype was recovered from an adult who was a healthcare worker with PCR-confirmed SARS-CoV-2 infection or an uninfected control (not recorded which). The base sequence is TGTGCCTGGAGACCGGGGGCCAACGGGGAGCTGTTTTTT. It translates as CAWRPGANGELFF.